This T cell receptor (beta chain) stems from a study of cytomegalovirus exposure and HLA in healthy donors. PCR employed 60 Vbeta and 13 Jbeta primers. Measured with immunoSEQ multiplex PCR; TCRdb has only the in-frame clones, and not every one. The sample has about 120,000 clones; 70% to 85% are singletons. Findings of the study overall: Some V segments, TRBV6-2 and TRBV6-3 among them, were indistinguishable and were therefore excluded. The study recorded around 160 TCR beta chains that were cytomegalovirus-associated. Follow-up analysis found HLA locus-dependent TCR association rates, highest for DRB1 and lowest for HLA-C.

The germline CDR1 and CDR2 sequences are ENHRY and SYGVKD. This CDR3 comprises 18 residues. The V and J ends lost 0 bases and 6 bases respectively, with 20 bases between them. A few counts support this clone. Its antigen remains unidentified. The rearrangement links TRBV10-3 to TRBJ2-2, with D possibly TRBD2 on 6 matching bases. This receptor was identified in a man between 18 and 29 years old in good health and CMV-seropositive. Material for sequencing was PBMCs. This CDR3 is CAISESFSVGGSPGELFF. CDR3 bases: TGTGCCATCAGTGAGTCGTTTTCGGTTGGGGGGAGTCCCGGGGAGCTGTTTTTT.